These 7 T cell receptor beta chains were sequenced from one sample in a study of T cells in women clearing cervical HPV infection. Profiled with immunoSEQ multiplex PCR; TCRdb holds only in-frame clones, not every one. This sample's table has about 30,000 clones. The sequenced sample was blood buffy coat. Source of these receptors: a woman aged 18-69 years with a cervical HPV16 infection that either progressed to CIN3+ or cleared (not recorded which).

Turning to this clone: From the germline J gene comes the end of the CDR3, since the read stops 3 residues before it. The V gene is TRBV7-7, the J gene TRBJ2-2; 7 bases are a match to TRBD1. This CDR3 has 16 residues. CDR1 SSHAT and CDR2 FNYEAQ come from the germline V gene (reference sequence). Trimming removed 5 bases from V and 0 bases from J; junction bases left unmatched: 6. This CDR3 reads CASSQGGGANTGELFF. The DNA read from the CDR3 is TGTGCCAGCAGCCAAGGGGGCGGCGCGAACACCGGGGAG.

The CDR3 loop is CATSDKQGTDTQYF. CDR3 DNA (partial): TGTGCCACCAGTGACAAGCAGGGCACAGATACG. The chain recombines TRBV24-1 with TRBJ2-3; D is ambiguous. The read stops 3 residues short of the end of the CDR3; the missing end is completed from the germline J gene. The CDR3 consists of 14 residues. V was clipped by 4 bases and J by 1 base, with 8 bases between them. Germline assignment: CDR1 KGHDR and CDR2 SFDVKD.

A note on this clone: The read terminates 3 residues before the CDR3 end, so the remaining end is supplied by the germline J gene. V is TRBV12-3 or TRBV12-4 and J is TRBJ1-4, with a possible D match to TRBD1 (6 bases). Deletions cut 8 bases from V and 6 bases from J, with 10 bases between. This CDR3 has 12 amino acids. Incomplete CDR3 DNA: TGTGCCAGCGGGGGGGCGTATGAAAAA. This sequence encodes CASGGAYEK. The whole CDR3 is CASGGAYEKLFF.

CDR3 DNA (partial): TGTGCCAGCAGCTTGACAGGAGTCAACACAGATACG. Amino acid sequence: CASSLTGVNTDT. The whole CDR3 sequence reads CASSLTGVNTDTQYF. The chain has TRBV7-9 and TRBJ2-3; D perhaps matches TRBD1 (6 bases). The read ends 3 residues early relative to the CDR3; the germline J gene fills the gap. V lost 3 bases, J lost 2 bases, and 12 bases lay in between. Germline V gene sequence: CDR1 SEHNR, CDR2 FQNEAQ (reference sequence). The CDR3 covers 15 residues.

Note on this clone: The sequenced fragment ends 3 residues before the CDR3 boundary, so the rest is inferred from the germline J gene. The chain couples TRBV5-5 to TRBJ2-7; D gene uncertain. Germline CDR1 is SGHKS and CDR2 is YYEKEE (reference sequence). This CDR3 contains 13 residues. Trimming took off 0 bases at V and 2 bases at J, with 6 bases between the two ends. The CDR3 DNA, read in part, is TGTGCCAGCAGCTTGGACAGCCCCTACGAG. Its protein is CASSLDSPYE. The full CDR3 sequence reads CASSLDSPYEQYF.

CDR3 residues: CASGLGLSGTQYF. CDR3 DNA, as far as it was read: TGTGCCAGCGGACTAGGACTATCGGGGACC. The rearrangement uses TRBV7-2 and TRBJ2-5, with 7 bases identical to TRBD2. The read falls 3 residues short of the CDR3 end, and the missing part is taken from the germline J gene. Losses at the gene ends were 8 bases for V and 7 bases for J; bases not matched to a gene: 10. Germline V gene lookup returns CDR1 SGHTA and CDR2 FQGNSA. The length of the CDR3 is 13 residues.

Concerning this clone itself: Read data end 3 residues before the CDR3 end; the end is taken from the germline J gene. The genes are TRBV30 and TRBJ1-1, with D unclear. Per germline, CDR1 GTSNPN and CDR2 SVGIG (reference sequence). This CDR3 has 14 amino acids. Trimming removed 0 bases from V and 3 bases from J, with 11 bases in between. This CDR3 reads CAWSVRGLDTEAFF. Incomplete CDR3 DNA: TGTGCCTGGAGTGTACGGGGTTTGGACACTGAA.